A selection of T cell receptor beta chains follows, all from one sample in a study of cytomegalovirus exposure and HLA in healthy donors. Sequencing used immunoSEQ multiplex PCR; TCRdb keeps in-frame clones, though not all of them. The sample lists 150,000 to 200,000 clones; roughly 81% were seen once. The sequencing input was PBMCs. The receptors were sampled from a woman aged 18 to 35 in good health and CMV-seropositive. Each CDR3 is given with its conserved first and last residue. Each record gives: D gene, J gene, clone size, V gene, CDR3 DNA, CDR3 protein. D genes are given only for firm matches. Expanded clones are given a class, and other clones once, few, many or no size at all.

D gene: TRBD1; J gene: TRBJ2-5; clone size: .; V gene: TRBV28; CDR3 DNA: TGTGCCAGCAGTTACCCCGGGACAGTTACAGAGACCCAGTACTTC; CDR3 protein: CASSYPGTVTETQYF
D gene: TRBD1; J gene: TRBJ1-5; clone size: few; V gene: TRBV6-5; CDR3 DNA: TGTGCCAGCAGCTCGGACAGGGTTGGCAATCAGCCCCAGCATTTT; CDR3 protein: CASSSDRVGNQPQHF
D gene: TRBD1; J gene: TRBJ1-1; clone size: .; V gene: TRBV27; CDR3 DNA: TGTGCCAGCAGTCCGCGGCAAACCTCGACAGGGGCCCAAATCGTTTTCTTT; CDR3 protein: CASSPRQTSTGAQIVFF
D gene: TRBD1; J gene: TRBJ1-5; clone size: .; V gene: TRBV4-3; CDR3 DNA: TGCGCCAGCAGCGAGTCTAGGTTGACAGGGCCGAATCAGCCCCAGCATTTT; CDR3 protein: CASSESRLTGPNQPQHF
D gene: TRBD2; J gene: TRBJ2-1; clone size: .; V gene: TRBV9; CDR3 DNA: TGTGCCAGCAGGACCACTCTAGCGGGGGGGCATAATGAGCAGTTCTTC; CDR3 protein: CASRTTLAGGHNEQFF
D gene: TRBD1; J gene: TRBJ1-5; clone size: .; V gene: TRBV7-3; CDR3 DNA: TGTGCCAGCTCGACAGGGCCGGATCAGCCCCAGCATTTT; CDR3 protein: CASSTGPDQPQHF
D gene: .; J gene: TRBJ2-2; clone size: .; V gene: TRBV7-8; CDR3 DNA: TGTGCCAGCAGCTTATGGGAGTCCGGGGAGCTGTTTTTT; CDR3 protein: CASSLWESGELFF
D gene: TRBD1; J gene: TRBJ1-2; clone size: .; V gene: TRBV20-1; CDR3 DNA: TGCAGAGGAGGGACAGTCTACGGCTACACCTTC; CDR3 protein: CRGGTVYGYTF
D gene: .; J gene: TRBJ1-2; clone size: .; V gene: TRBV13; CDR3 DNA: TGTGCCAGCAGCCCCGCCAGATGGGACTACTATGGCTACACCTTC; CDR3 protein: CASSPARWDYYGYTF
D gene: TRBD1; J gene: TRBJ1-2; clone size: .; V gene: TRBV5-4; CDR3 DNA: TGTGCCAGCAGCTTGTCAGGGGGAGGCGGCTACACCTTC; CDR3 protein: CASSLSGGGGYTF
D gene: TRBD1; J gene: TRBJ2-7; clone size: .; V gene: TRBV7-2; CDR3 DNA: TGTGCCAGCAGCCCTAGACAGGGTTCGTCCTACGAGCAGTACTTC; CDR3 protein: CASSPRQGSSYEQYF
D gene: TRBD1; J gene: TRBJ1-1; clone size: .; V gene: TRBV7-2; CDR3 DNA: TGTGCCAGCAGCTATCTACGGGACAGGGGGCTCCGGGTGAACACTGAAGCTTTCTTT; CDR3 protein: CASSYLRDRGLRVNTEAFF
D gene: TRBD2; J gene: TRBJ2-2; clone size: few; V gene: TRBV11-2; CDR3 DNA: TGTGCCAGCAGCCTGGGACTAGCGGGGGCGAACACCGGGGAGCTGTTTTTT; CDR3 protein: CASSLGLAGANTGELFF
D gene: TRBD2; J gene: TRBJ2-5; clone size: .; V gene: TRBV28; CDR3 DNA: TGTGCCAGCAGTTCCCGGGGGGGGTACCAAGAGACCCAGTACTTC; CDR3 protein: CASSSRGGYQETQYF
D gene: .; J gene: TRBJ1-3; clone size: .; V gene: TRBV10-2; CDR3 DNA: TGCGCCAGCAGTGAGAAATTGGGCCTCCGCTCTGGAAACACCATATATTTT; CDR3 protein: CASSEKLGLRSGNTIYF
D gene: TRBD1; J gene: TRBJ2-7; clone size: .; V gene: TRBV9; CDR3 DNA: TGTGCCAGCAGCGTAGCGGGGACAGGGACTTTCTACGAGCAGTACTTC; CDR3 protein: CASSVAGTGTFYEQYF
D gene: TRBD2; J gene: TRBJ2-5; clone size: .; V gene: TRBV6-4; CDR3 DNA: TGTGCCAGCAGTGACCCCTACAGGACTAGAGTCGCGGGGACCCAGTACTTC; CDR3 protein: CASSDPYRTRVAGTQYF
D gene: TRBD1; J gene: TRBJ1-2; clone size: .; V gene: TRBV5-8; CDR3 DNA: TGTGCCAGCAGCTTGGAATGGGGCTTAGGGGGCCATGGCTATGGCTACACCTTC; CDR3 protein: CASSLEWGLGGHGYGYTF
D gene: .; J gene: TRBJ1-2; clone size: once; V gene: TRBV10-3; CDR3 DNA: TGTGCCATCAGTGAGTCGAATGTGAGGACAGATGGCTACATCTTC; CDR3 protein: CAISESNVRTDGYIF
D gene: .; J gene: TRBJ2-7; clone size: .; V gene: TRBV28; CDR3 DNA: TGTGCCAGCAGTACCGCGTACGAGCAGTACTTC; CDR3 protein: CASSTAYEQYF
D gene: .; J gene: TRBJ2-1; clone size: .; V gene: TRBV11-2; CDR3 DNA: TGTGCCAGCAGCTTATTATCCAGGCCGTACAATGAGCAGTTCTTC; CDR3 protein: CASSLLSRPYNEQFF
D gene: .; J gene: TRBJ2-5; clone size: .; V gene: TRBV14; CDR3 DNA: TGTGCCAGCAGCGGGGGCAAGGAGACCCAGTACTTC; CDR3 protein: CASSGGKETQYF
D gene: .; J gene: TRBJ1-2; clone size: few; V gene: TRBV6-5; CDR3 DNA: TGTGCCAGCAGTTACAGGGGTTCTTTAGGCTACACCTTC; CDR3 protein: CASSYRGSLGYTF
D gene: .; J gene: TRBJ1-2; clone size: .; V gene: TRBV2; CDR3 DNA: TGTGCCAGCAGTGACCCCGGGGAGGAGCGCTATGGCTACACCTTC; CDR3 protein: CASSDPGEERYGYTF
D gene: .; J gene: TRBJ2-7; clone size: once; V gene: TRBV5-4; CDR3 DNA: TGTGCCAGCAGTCCAAGGGGGGGCTCCTACGAGCAGTACTTC; CDR3 protein: CASSPRGGSYEQYF
D gene: TRBD2; J gene: TRBJ2-5; clone size: .; V gene: TRBV5-6; CDR3 DNA: TGTGCCAGCAGCTCTTCCCTAGCGGCAAAAGAGACCCAGTACTTC; CDR3 protein: CASSSSLAAKETQYF
D gene: TRBD1; J gene: TRBJ1-3; clone size: .; V gene: TRBV19; CDR3 DNA: TGTGCCAGTGCGACAGGGAGCTCTGGAAACACCATATATTTT; CDR3 protein: CASATGSSGNTIYF
D gene: .; J gene: TRBJ1-1; clone size: .; V gene: TRBV19; CDR3 DNA: TGTGCCAGTAGTATCGTACAGACGAACACTGAAGCTTTCTTT; CDR3 protein: CASSIVQTNTEAFF
D gene: .; J gene: TRBJ1-1; clone size: .; V gene: TRBV29-1; CDR3 DNA: TGCAGCGTTACCCGACAGAACACTGAAGCTTTCTTT; CDR3 protein: CSVTRQNTEAFF
D gene: .; J gene: TRBJ1-1; clone size: few; V gene: TRBV5-1; CDR3 DNA: TGCGCCAGCAGCTTAGGACAGCTGGGGAGTGAAGCTTTCTTT; CDR3 protein: CASSLGQLGSEAFF
D gene: TRBD2; J gene: TRBJ2-1; clone size: .; V gene: TRBV18; CDR3 DNA: TGTGCCAGCTCACCAATGGCGGGGGAGTACAATGAGCAGTTCTTC; CDR3 protein: CASSPMAGEYNEQFF
D gene: TRBD1; J gene: TRBJ1-4; clone size: .; V gene: TRBV6-4; CDR3 DNA: TGTGCCAGCTCGGTCGGGACAGTCCCTTCGGGTGCAACTAATGAAAAACTGTTTTTT; CDR3 protein: CASSVGTVPSGATNEKLFF
D gene: .; J gene: TRBJ2-7; clone size: .; V gene: TRBV5-6; CDR3 DNA: TGTGCCAGCAGCTTGGCCACAGGGCCGGTCCACGAGCAGTACTTC; CDR3 protein: CASSLATGPVHEQYF
D gene: .; J gene: TRBJ2-7; clone size: few; V gene: TRBV7-9; CDR3 DNA: TGTGCCGAGGCAGGGCTAACCTCCTACGAGCAGTACTTC; CDR3 protein: CAEAGLTSYEQYF
D gene: .; J gene: TRBJ1-6; clone size: .; V gene: TRBV5-5; CDR3 DNA: TGTGCCACCGCCGCGATAGATCAATCACCCCTCCACTTT; CDR3 protein: CATAAIDQSPLHF
D gene: TRBD1; J gene: TRBJ2-7; clone size: .; V gene: TRBV7-2; CDR3 DNA: TGTGCCAGCAGCACTAAGGGACAGGAAGCCTACGAGCAGTACTTC; CDR3 protein: CASSTKGQEAYEQYF
D gene: .; J gene: TRBJ1-1; clone size: .; V gene: TRBV7-2; CDR3 DNA: TGTGCCAGCAGCTTTGGAGAGGGCACTGAAGCTTTCTTT; CDR3 protein: CASSFGEGTEAFF
D gene: .; J gene: TRBJ2-3; clone size: once; V gene: TRBV6-1; CDR3 DNA: TGTGCCAGCAGTGAGAAGCTCCCCCTCTCGGGAGATACGCAGTATTTT; CDR3 protein: CASSEKLPLSGDTQYF
D gene: .; J gene: TRBJ2-7; clone size: .; V gene: TRBV18; CDR3 DNA: TGTGCCAGCTCACCGTTGACAGAGAAGAACGAGCAGTACTTC; CDR3 protein: CASSPLTEKNEQYF
D gene: TRBD2; J gene: TRBJ2-5; clone size: few; V gene: TRBV14; CDR3 DNA: TGTGCCAGCAGCCAAGGACTAGCGGGGGGGCGGAATCTGGAGACCCAGTACTTC; CDR3 protein: CASSQGLAGGRNLETQYF
D gene: .; J gene: TRBJ1-1; clone size: few; V gene: TRBV7-9; CDR3 DNA: TGTGCCAGCAGCTGGCTCGTTCCGGGGGAGCCTGAAGCTTTCTTT; CDR3 protein: CASSWLVPGEPEAFF
D gene: TRBD1; J gene: TRBJ2-1; clone size: .; V gene: TRBV4-1; CDR3 DNA: TGCGCCAGCAGCCAGACCGACCTCGGGACAGGGGAGGGTGAGCAGTTCTTC; CDR3 protein: CASSQTDLGTGEGEQFF
D gene: TRBD1; J gene: TRBJ1-4; clone size: .; V gene: TRBV7-9; CDR3 DNA: TGTGCCAGCAGCCGAATTAGCCGGGACAGGGGATCTAATGAAAAACTGTTTTTT; CDR3 protein: CASSRISRDRGSNEKLFF
D gene: .; J gene: TRBJ1-5; clone size: few; V gene: TRBV6-4; CDR3 DNA: TGTGCCAGTTCTGTGGGACTGAATCAGCCCCAGCATTTT; CDR3 protein: CASSVGLNQPQHF
D gene: .; J gene: TRBJ1-5; clone size: .; V gene: TRBV19; CDR3 DNA: TGTGCCAGTAGTATGATCAGACTGAATCAGCCCCAGCATTTT; CDR3 protein: CASSMIRLNQPQHF
D gene: TRBD2; J gene: TRBJ2-3; clone size: .; V gene: TRBV4-1; CDR3 DNA: TGCGCCAGCAGCCATCGACTAGCGGGGGGCTATAACACAGATACGCAGTATTTT; CDR3 protein: CASSHRLAGGYNTDTQYF
D gene: TRBD1; J gene: TRBJ1-2; clone size: .; V gene: TRBV5-1; CDR3 DNA: TGCGCCAGCAGCCCCGGGACAGGGAATCAACGCTACACCTTC; CDR3 protein: CASSPGTGNQRYTF